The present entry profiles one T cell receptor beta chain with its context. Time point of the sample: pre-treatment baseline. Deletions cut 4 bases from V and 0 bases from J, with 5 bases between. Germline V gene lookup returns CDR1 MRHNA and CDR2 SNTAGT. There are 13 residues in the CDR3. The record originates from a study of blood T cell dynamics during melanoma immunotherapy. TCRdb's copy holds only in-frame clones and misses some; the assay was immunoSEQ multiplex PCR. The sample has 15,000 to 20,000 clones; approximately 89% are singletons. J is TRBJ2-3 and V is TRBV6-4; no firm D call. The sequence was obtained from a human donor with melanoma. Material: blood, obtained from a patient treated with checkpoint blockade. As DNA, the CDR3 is TGTGCCAGCAGTGGCTCTAGCACAGATACGCAGTATTTT. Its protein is CASSGSSTDTQYF.